Here is one TCR beta chain with its context. Its matching antigen is unknown. Noted treatment: roughly 20 received Ad26.COV2.S at low or high dose, single or two shots; roughly five received placebo; per-sample allocation not given. Samples were taken on day 63 after the first vaccine or placebo injection. This specimen comes from a study of Ad26.COV2.S vaccination and SARS-CoV-2 variants. TCRdb's table, derived via immunoSEQ multiplex PCR, lists solely in-frame clones and lacks some. Among a few hundred thousand clones listed, less than 95% were seen once. The CDR3 is 12 amino acids. V shed 5 bases and J shed 9 bases, with 14 bases lying between them. The germline CDR1 and CDR2 sequences are MNHEY and SVGEGT. General observations from the study: The authors reported substantial breadth in spike-specific CD8+ and CD4+ T cell responses after vaccination.

The specimen was peripheral blood, collected in a trial of Ad26.COV2.S vaccine versus placebo. This clonotype was sampled from a person aged 18-60 years who received the Ad26.COV2.S COVID-19 vaccine or a placebo. This chain connects TRBV6-2 or TRBV6-3 to TRBJ2-7; weak D call: TRBD1 (6 bases). In nucleotides, the CDR3 is TGTGCCAGCAGTAGACCCCAAGGGGGGCAGTACTTC. This encodes CASSRPQGGQYF.